A single sample gave rise to the 25 T cell receptor beta chains below, sequenced in a study of tumor-infiltrating lymphocytes in primary liver carcinoma. Germline DNA was extracted too, while blood RNA derived from unsorted whole blood. Total RNA (around 500 ng) served as template for TCR beta cDNA synthesis primed by a constant-region primer. Sequencing libraries for TCR beta derived from three nested multiplex PCR rounds that used slightly modified ARM-PCR. In the first two PCR rounds, TRBV1-TRBV30 forward primers were paired with a C-beta reverse primer, and each round lasted roughly 9 cycles. TCRdb redid the calling of the multiplex PCR reads with MiXCR, one entry per CDR3 protein. The sample has about 350,000 distinct CDR3 sequences; around 60% are singletons. The sample was peripheral blood. These receptor sequences come from a man aged 35 to 55 with primary liver carcinoma and hepatitis B virus infection.

The V gene is TRBV2, the J gene TRBJ1-1; TRBD1 is a possible D gene (5 bases). V lost 6 bases to trimming and J lost 0 bases, with 11 bases between them. CDR1 is SNHLY and CDR2 is FYNNEI in the germline V gene. The CDR3 totals 14 residues. The CDR3 reads CASRPGTVNTEAFF. CDR3 nucleotide sequence: TGTGCCAGCAGGCCGGGGACGGTGAACACTGAAGCTTTCTTT.

This clonotype has only a few counts. Relative to the germline gene, one junction end is altered; a read error may explain this. The J gene is TRBJ2-7, the V gene TRBV5-5, with D tentatively TRBD2 (6 bases). This CDR3 spans 15 amino acids. CDR1 and CDR2 (germline): SGHKS, YYEKEE (reference sequence). The chain's CDR3 is CANSPGTLGRNEQYF. DNA for the CDR3: TGTGCCAACAGCCCCGGGACTCTCGGCAGGAACGAGCAGTACTTC.

Regarding this clonotype: A read error may account for a junction end that differs from germline. The V call is TRBV11-2, the J call TRBJ2-1; D could derive from TRBD1 or TRBD2 (5 bases each). This CDR3 spans 15 amino acids. Germline lookup yields CDR1 SGHAT and CDR2 FQNNGV. The CDR3 protein is CANSHGAGFYNEHFF. CDR3 sequence (DNA): TGTGCCAACAGCCACGGGGCAGGGTTTTACAATGAGCATTTCTTC.

This clonotype was recorded many times. This chain's CDR3 is CASSLVSRDGELFF. The CDR3 DNA follows: TGTGCCAGCAGCTTAGTTTCGCGGGACGGGGAGCTGTTTTTT. V is TRBV7-8 and J is TRBJ2-2; TRBD2 might be the D (6 bases). V gave up 1 base and J gave up 7 bases, with 10 bases separating them. Germline V gives CDR1 SGHVS, CDR2 FQNEAQ. The CDR3 has 14 amino acids. Complete variable domain (other parts from reference TRBV7-8 and TRBJ2-2): GAGVSQSPRYKVAKRGQDVALRCDPISGHVSLFWYQQALGQGPEFLTYFQNEAQLDKSGLPSDRFFAERPEGSVSTLKIQRTQQEDSAVYLCASSLVSRDGELFFGEGSRLTVL.

The V gene is TRBV9, the J gene TRBJ1-1, with D possibly being TRBD1 (5 bases). Trimming shortened V by 4 bases and J by 0 bases, and 13 bases separated the two germline ends. This CDR3 has 15 amino acids. Germline V lookup: CDR1 SGDLS, CDR2 YYNGEE. CDR3 loop: CASSISGGVNTEAFF. The CDR3 nucleotides read TGTGCCAGCAGCATCAGTGGAGGGGTGAACACTGAAGCTTTCTTT.

Worth noting for this clonotype: The junction differs from germline at one of its ends, possibly a read error. The gene calls are TRBV4-1 and TRBJ2-7, with D perhaps matching TRBD2 (7 bases). Per germline, CDR1 MGHRA and CDR2 YSYEKL. The CDR3 has 15 amino acids. The CDR3 loop is CASGQPRGAYAEQYF. In DNA, the CDR3 is TGCGCCAGCGGCCAGCCCCGGGGGGCATACGCCGAGCAGTACTTC.

As to this clonotype: A read error may explain this, as a much larger clone is one base away. V gene TRBV29-1 combines with J gene TRBJ1-6; 8 bases line up with TRBD1. CDR1 and CDR2 from the germline V gene are SQVTM and ANQGSEA. CDR3 length: 12 amino acids. DNA for the CDR3: TGCTCACTGGACAGGGCGAGTTCACCCCCCCACTTT. This translates into CSLDRASSPPHF.

This clonotype has only one observation. Given a much more abundant clone one base away, this may be a read error. The chain employs TRBV12-3 or TRBV12-4 and TRBJ2-4; TRBD2 matches 11 bases. The CDR3 has 17 residues. CDR3 in DNA: TGTGTCAGCAGCCAAGGGGTAGCGGGAGGGGAAGAAAACATTCAGTACTTC. It yields the protein CVSSQGVAGGEENIQYF.

V usage is TRBV10-3 and J usage is TRBJ2-1, with TRBD2 as a possible D gene (7 bases). CDR3 length equals 15 residues. The germline gives CDR1 ENHRY, CDR2 SYGVKD. With 3 bases removed from V and 10 bases from J, the gap between germline ends came to 19 bases. CDR3 amino acids: CAISEGGEWGKEQFF. The CDR3 DNA is TGTGCCATCAGTGAAGGGGGGGAGTGGGGCAAAGAGCAGTTCTTC.

This clonotype was observed at least ten times. This chain uses TRBV10-3 with TRBJ2-7; 12 bases agree with TRBD2. The germline V gene encodes CDR1 ENHRY and CDR2 SYGVKD. V dropped 5 bases and J dropped 5; count of bases not matched to a gene: 7. The CDR3 loop spans 15 amino acids. The CDR3 DNA reads TGTGCCATCAGTTCGCCTAGCGGGAGGGCCAACGAGCAGTACTTC. Encoded protein: CAISSPSGRANEQYF.

In its sample, this clonotype was seen a few times. One end of the junction does not line up with germline, which may come from a read error. The V gene is TRBV11-2, the J gene TRBJ1-2; the D gene is possibly TRBD1 (5 bases). The CDR3 has 12 residues. Germline V gene sequence: CDR1 SGHAT, CDR2 FQNNGV. The CDR3 region has the DNA TGTGCCAGCAGCCCTGCCGGGACGGGAGTCTTCTTC. Amino acids: CASSPAGTGVFF.

This chain uses TRBV10-3 with TRBJ2-3; maybe TRBD2 (5 bases). The V gene lost 6 bases and the J gene lost 6 bases, with 16 bases spanning the gap. CDR3 length: 14 residues. Germline V gene sequence: CDR1 ENHRY, CDR2 SYGVKD. CDR3 nucleotides: TGTGCCATCAGAGCGTGCGGAGGAGGTGATACGCAGTATTTT. Its protein is CAIRACGGGDTQYF.

About this clonotype itself: Sequence at one end of the junction differs from germline and may be a read error. The chain joins TRBV12-3 or TRBV12-4 to TRBJ1-4; D ambiguous. The CDR3 has 14 amino acids. DNA of the CDR3: TGTACCAGCAGTTTAGAATTTGGCGAGGAAAAACTGTTTTTT. Translating gives CTSSLEFGEEKLFF.

Note on this clonotype: Germline is not matched at one junction end, which may reflect a read error. The CDR3 nucleotides are TGTGCCGGCAGTTACACGGCGGGAGTTAATGAGCAGTTCTTC. Its translation is CAGSYTAGVNEQFF. The chain links TRBV6-5 to TRBJ2-1; 7 bases agree with TRBD2. The CDR3 covers 14 residues. Germline lookup yields CDR1 MNHEY and CDR2 SVGAGI.

A word on this clonotype: A junction boundary mismatches the germline segment, possibly from a read error. The CDR3 sequence is CVSSDFPLQVDTQYF. The CDR3 coding sequence is TGCGTCAGCAGTGACTTTCCGCTCCAGGTGGATACGCAGTATTTT. The V call is TRBV6-1, the J call TRBJ2-3; D unresolved. The germline V gene has CDR1 MNHNS and CDR2 SASEGT. The CDR3 totals 15 residues.

Details on this clonotype: A much larger clone differs from this one at a single base, so this may be a read error. V usage is TRBV12-3 or TRBV12-4 and J usage is TRBJ1-1; D is possibly TRBD1 (6 bases). The V end was cut by 6 bases, the J end by 11 bases, with 22 bases between. This CDR3 has 14 residues. The CDR3 is CASRNPRTSQGAFF. The CDR3 region has the DNA TGTGCCAGCAGGAACCCACGGACAAGCCAGGGGGCTTTCTTT.

This sequence joins TRBV7-2 and TRBJ1-5, with D perhaps matching TRBD1 (5 bases). The germline V and J ends were trimmed by 3 bases and 4 bases, with 7 bases remaining between them. The CDR3 spans 13 residues. Germline CDR1 reads SGHTA; CDR2 reads FQGNSA. This CDR3 is CASSFEGNQPQHF. The CDR3 DNA reads TGTGCCAGCAGCTTCGAGGGGAATCAGCCCCAGCATTTT. Based on the CDR3 plus reference TRBV7-2 and TRBJ1-5, the full variable domain is GAGVSQSPSNKVTEKGKDVELRCDPISGHTALYWYRQSLGQGLEFLIYFQGNSAPDKSGLPSDRFSAERTGGSVSTLTIQRTQQEDSAVYLCASSFEGNQPQHFGDGTRLSIL.

This clonotype showed up just once. Because the CDR3 is missing its conserved closing phenylalanine or tryptophan, this is likely a read error. The V call is TRBV11-3, the J call TRBJ2-1, with 8 bases lining up with TRBD1. Germline V gene sequence: CDR1 SGHNT, CDR2 YENEEA. Trimming removed 7 bases from V and 7 bases from J; junction bases left unmatched: 12. The CDR3 consists of 15 residues. DNA of the CDR3: TGTGCCAGCAACAACGGACAGGGTCCGAGGAATGAGCAGTTCCTC. Its translation is CASNNGQGPRNEQFL.

In the case of this clonotype: Since the CDR3 does not end with the conserved phenylalanine or tryptophan, this likely comes from a read error. The V and J genes are TRBV10-1 and TRBJ2-1; TRBD2 agrees at 11 bases. The germline gives CDR1 WNHNN, CDR2 SYGVQD (reference sequence). CDR3 size: 14 residues. The CDR3 loop is CAISESWTSGEQFL. DNA for the CDR3: TGCGCCATCAGTGAGTCCTGGACTAGCGGGGAGCAGTTCTTA.

This clonotype was recorded only once. Because the CDR3 is missing its conserved closing phenylalanine or tryptophan, this is likely a read error. The rearrangement joins TRBV12-3 or TRBV12-4 to TRBJ1-1; 8 bases fit TRBD1. With V trimmed by 5 bases and J by 6 bases, 14 bases remained unmatched. This CDR3 has 16 residues. As DNA, the CDR3 is TGTGCCAGCAGTACTGCCGGGACAGGAGCAAACGCTGAAGCTTTCCTT. It specifies CASSTAGTGANAEAFL.

As for this clonotype: A much more abundant neighbour one base away suggests this may be a read error. The chain combines TRBV10-3 with TRBJ1-6; D not resolved. The germline V gene encodes CDR1 ENHRY and CDR2 SYGVKD. The CDR3 extends over 12 amino acids. The CDR3 DNA is TGTGCCATCAGTGAGACGGGTTCACCCCCCCACTTT. Amino acid sequence: CAISETGSPPHF.

Remarks on this clonotype: Possible read error: a much larger clone is one base away. This sequence joins TRBV6-5 and TRBJ2-1; D call uncertain. This CDR3 has 14 amino acids. Germline values: CDR1 MNHEY, CDR2 SVGAGI. CDR3 sequence reads: CAGSESSSYNEQFF. The CDR3 DNA follows: TGTGCCGGCAGCGAATCGAGCTCCTACAATGAGCAGTTCTTC.

V gene TRBV11-2 combines with J gene TRBJ2-1, with TRBD2 as a possible D gene (5 bases). Trimming took 8 bases from V and 6 from J, leaving 26 bases between them. The germline V gene encodes CDR1 SGHAT and CDR2 FQNNGV. This CDR3 is 17 amino acids long. CDR3 bases: TGTGCCAGCGCCCGCCCGGTAGCCCCAACTAGGGTCAATGAGCAGTTCTTC. Amino acids: CASARPVAPTRVNEQFF.

This clonotype occurred many times. CDR3 residues: CASSQGSGQIREQYF. The CDR3 bases are TGCGCCAGCAGCCAAGGATCGGGACAGATCCGCGAGCAGTACTTC. The V gene is TRBV4-1, the J gene TRBJ2-7; 7 nucleotides match TRBD1. The V segment lost 1 base and the J segment 6 bases; nucleotides outside the gene matches: 9. The CDR3 sequence is 15 residues long. Germline V gene data show CDR1 as MGHRA and CDR2 as YSYEKL.

This clonotype was detected only a few times. The chain uses TRBV7-9 and TRBJ2-5, with 10 bases that match TRBD1. V lost 7 bases, J lost 5 bases, and 16 bases stayed unmatched. The CDR3 runs to 17 residues. Germline values: CDR1 SEHNR, CDR2 FQNEAQ (reference sequence). The CDR3 region has the DNA TGTGCCAGCACCTCTTCCCGGACAGGGGGATTAGCGGAGACCCAGTACTTC. Translated: CASTSSRTGGLAETQYF.